The entry below describes one T cell receptor (beta chain). What it binds is unknown. Positively selected for CCR7, the CD45RO-negative cells used as naive CD8 cells excluded terminally differentiated effector memory CD45RA+ cells. Generated by immunoSEQ multiplex PCR, the TCRdb table keeps only in-frame clones and is missing some. The sample has about 680,000 clones, about 92% seen once. The CDR3 contains 13 residues. The ends were cut back, 5 bases at V and 5 bases at J, with 13 bases in the middle. Germline V CDR1 and CDR2: MNHEY, SMNVEV (reference sequence). The data were taken from a study of shared clonotypes between healthy human individuals. Turning to the study itself: Each donor's CD4 naive and CD4 memory cells filled three plates apiece, CD8 naive two, and CD8 memory one.

The study's findings and limits: Depth of sequencing was expected to influence donor clonotype sharing.

The sequence was obtained from a man aged 25 to 45 in good health. Sequenced sample: naive CD8+ T cells sorted from blood. The chain uses TRBV27 and TRBJ2-7; D remains unclear. The CDR3 is CASSLYRSHEQYF. As DNA, the CDR3 is TGTGCCAGCAGTCTTTACCGATCCCACGAGCAGTACTTC.